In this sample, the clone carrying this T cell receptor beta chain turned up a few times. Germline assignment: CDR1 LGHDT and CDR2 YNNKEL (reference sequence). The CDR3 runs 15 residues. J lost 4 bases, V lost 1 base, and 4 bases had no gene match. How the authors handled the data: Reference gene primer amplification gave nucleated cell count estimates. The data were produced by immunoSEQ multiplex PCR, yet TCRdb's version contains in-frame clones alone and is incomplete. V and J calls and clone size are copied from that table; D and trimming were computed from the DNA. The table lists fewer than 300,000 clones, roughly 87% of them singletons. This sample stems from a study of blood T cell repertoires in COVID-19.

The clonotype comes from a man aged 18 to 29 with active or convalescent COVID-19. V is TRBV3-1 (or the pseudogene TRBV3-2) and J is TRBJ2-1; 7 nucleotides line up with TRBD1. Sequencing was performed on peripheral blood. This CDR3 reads CASSQGTGLYNEQFF. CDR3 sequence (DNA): TGTGCCAGCAGCCAAGGGACAGGTTTGTACAATGAGCAGTTCTTC.